The following is a T cell receptor beta chain sequence with its context. The target antigen is unknown. The germline gene is not matched at one end of the junction; a read error may be the cause. This sample is part of a study of cytomegalovirus exposure and HLA in healthy donors. Primers: 60 Vbeta forward and 13 Jbeta reverse. Data came from immunoSEQ multiplex PCR; TCRdb stores just in-frame clones and leaves some out. The sample shows over 150,000 clones, over 75% of them seen only once. The study's findings and limits: A classifier reportedly called cytomegalovirus status with high sensitivity and specificity. Specificity for CMV antigens was confirmed in vitro for a few of the CMV-associated chains.

The material sequenced was PBMCs. The TCR sequence derives from a woman under 40 in good health and CMV-seronegative.

CDR3 nucleotides: TGTGCCAGCAGCTTAGATCATCCCATCCCCGAACAATTT. Residues: CASSLDHPIPEQF. The chain employs TRBV11-2 and TRBJ1-1; D unclear. The CDR3 has 13 residues. Per the germline V gene, CDR1 is SGHAT and CDR2 is FQNNGV.